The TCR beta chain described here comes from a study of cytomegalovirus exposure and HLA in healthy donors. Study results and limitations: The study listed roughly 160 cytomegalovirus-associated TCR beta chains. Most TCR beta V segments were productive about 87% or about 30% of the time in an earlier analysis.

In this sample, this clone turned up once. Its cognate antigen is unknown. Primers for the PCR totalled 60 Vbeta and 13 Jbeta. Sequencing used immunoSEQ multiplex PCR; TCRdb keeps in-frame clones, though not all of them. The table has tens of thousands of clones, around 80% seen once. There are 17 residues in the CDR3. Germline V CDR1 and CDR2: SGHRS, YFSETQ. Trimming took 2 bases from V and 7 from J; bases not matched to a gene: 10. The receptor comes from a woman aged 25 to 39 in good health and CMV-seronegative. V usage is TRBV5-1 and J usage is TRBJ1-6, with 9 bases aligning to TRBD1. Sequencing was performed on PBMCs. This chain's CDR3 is CASSLTLAGQGNSPLHF. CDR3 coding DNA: TGCGCCAGCAGCTTAACCCTCGCGGGACAGGGAAATTCACCCCTCCACTTT.